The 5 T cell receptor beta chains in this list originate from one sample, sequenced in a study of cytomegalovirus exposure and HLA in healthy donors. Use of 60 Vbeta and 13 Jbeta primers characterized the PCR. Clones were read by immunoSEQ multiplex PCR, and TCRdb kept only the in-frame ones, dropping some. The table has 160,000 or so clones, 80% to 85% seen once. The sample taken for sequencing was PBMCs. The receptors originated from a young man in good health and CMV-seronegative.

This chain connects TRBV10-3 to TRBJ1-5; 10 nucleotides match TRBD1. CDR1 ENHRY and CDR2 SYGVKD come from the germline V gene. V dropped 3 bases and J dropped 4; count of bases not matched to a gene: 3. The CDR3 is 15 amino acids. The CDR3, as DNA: TGTGCCATCAGTGACGGGGACAGGGGTAATCAGCCCCAGCATTTT. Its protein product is CAISDGDRGNQPQHF.

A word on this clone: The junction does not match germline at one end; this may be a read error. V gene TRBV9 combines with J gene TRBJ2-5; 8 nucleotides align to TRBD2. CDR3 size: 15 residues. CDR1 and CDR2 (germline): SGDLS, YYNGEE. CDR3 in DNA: TGTGCCAGCAGCGTAAGCGGGAGCCGACAAGGGACCCAGTACTTC. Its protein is CASSVSGSRQGTQYF.

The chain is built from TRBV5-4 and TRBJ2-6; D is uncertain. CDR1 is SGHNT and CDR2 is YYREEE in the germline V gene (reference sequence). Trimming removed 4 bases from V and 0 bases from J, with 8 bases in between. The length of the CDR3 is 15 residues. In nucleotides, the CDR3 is TGTGCCAGCAGCCAAGATAGCTCTGGGGCCAACGTCCTGACTTTC. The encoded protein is CASSQDSSGANVLTF.

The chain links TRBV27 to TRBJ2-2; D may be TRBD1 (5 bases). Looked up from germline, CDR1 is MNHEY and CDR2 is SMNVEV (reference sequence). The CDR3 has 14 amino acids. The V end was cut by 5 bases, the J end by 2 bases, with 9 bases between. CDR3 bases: TGTGCCAGCAGTCTTCAGGGCAACACCGGGGAGCTGTTTTTT. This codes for CASSLQGNTGELFF.

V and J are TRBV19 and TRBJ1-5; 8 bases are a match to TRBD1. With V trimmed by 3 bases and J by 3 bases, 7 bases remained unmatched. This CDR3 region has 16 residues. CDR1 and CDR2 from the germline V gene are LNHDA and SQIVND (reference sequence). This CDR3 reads CASSMRTGLINQPQHF. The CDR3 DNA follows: TGTGCCAGTAGTATGAGGACAGGGTTGATCAATCAGCCCCAGCATTTT.